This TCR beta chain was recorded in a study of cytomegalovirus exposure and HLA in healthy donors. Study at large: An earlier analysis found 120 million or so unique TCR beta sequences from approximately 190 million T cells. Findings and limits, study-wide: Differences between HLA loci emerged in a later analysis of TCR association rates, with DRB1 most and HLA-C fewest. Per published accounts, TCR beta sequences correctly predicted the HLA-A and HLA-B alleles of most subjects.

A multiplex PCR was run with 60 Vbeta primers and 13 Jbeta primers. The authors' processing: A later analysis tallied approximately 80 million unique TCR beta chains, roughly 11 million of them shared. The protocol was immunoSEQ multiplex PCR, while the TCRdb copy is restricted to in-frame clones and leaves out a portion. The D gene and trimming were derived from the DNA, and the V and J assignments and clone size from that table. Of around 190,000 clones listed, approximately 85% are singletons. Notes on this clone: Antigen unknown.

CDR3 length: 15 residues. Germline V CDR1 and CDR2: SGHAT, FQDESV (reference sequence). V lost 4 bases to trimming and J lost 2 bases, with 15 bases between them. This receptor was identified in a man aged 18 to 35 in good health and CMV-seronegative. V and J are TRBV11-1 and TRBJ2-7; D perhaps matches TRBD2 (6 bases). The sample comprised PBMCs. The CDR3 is CASSSETGEAYEQYF. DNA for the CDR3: TGTGCCAGCAGCTCAGAGACTGGGGAGGCCTACGAGCAGTACTTC.